Listed below are T cell receptor beta chains from one sample, sequenced in a study of shared clonotypes between healthy human individuals. This table comes from immunoSEQ multiplex PCR, and its TCRdb copy is limited to in-frame clones, with some not included. Among 1,400,000 or so clones, approximately 98.5% were seen once, and the ten largest hold 0.3% to 0.45%. Sequencing was done on a sample of naive CD4+ T cells sorted from blood. Receptor source: a man aged 25 to 40 in good health. CDR3s include the opening cysteine and the closing phenylalanine or tryptophan. The D gene is left open where the match is weak. Size is stated for part of the rows, as once, few or many counts, or as a class when the clone is expanded.

cdr3_nt cdr3_aa j_call v_call d_call clone_size
TGTGCCAGCAGCTTAGCAGGGGGAGAGACCCAGTACTTC CASSLAGGETQYF TRBJ2-5 TRBV7-8 NA NA
TGTGCCAGCTCAGGGACGGACCCATGGGCAGATACGCAGTATTTT CASSGTDPWADTQYF TRBJ2-3 TRBV18 NA NA
TGTGCCAGCATTTTAAGGGGTAATAGCAATCAGCCCCAGCATTTT CASILRGNSNQPQHF TRBJ1-5 TRBV6-5 NA NA
TGTGCCAGCAGTTTTCAAATGAACACTGAAGCTTTCTTT CASSFQMNTEAFF TRBJ1-1 TRBV6-1 NA NA
TGTGCCAGCAGCTTTGAAGCGGGAGTTACAGATACGCAGTATTTT CASSFEAGVTDTQYF TRBJ2-3 TRBV6-4 TRBD2 NA
TGTGCCAGCAGTGTGATGCCGGGGAACACTGAAGCTTTCTTT CASSVMPGNTEAFF TRBJ1-1 TRBV2 NA NA
TGTGCCAGTAGTATAGATAAGACTAGCGGGAGAAATGAGCAGTACTTC CASSIDKTSGRNEQYF TRBJ2-7 TRBV19 TRBD2 NA
TGTGCCAGCACCCAAGGAGCGGCGCCGGGGCAGCCCCAGCATTTT CASTQGAAPGQPQHF TRBJ1-5 TRBV7-6 NA NA
TGTGCCAGCAGCCACAGCCGGGACAGAAACACTGAAGCTTTCTTT CASSHSRDRNTEAFF TRBJ1-1 TRBV14 TRBD1 once
TGTGCCAGCAGCCCCCTTTCGGGCGGAGGGCTTGAAAAACTGTTTTTT CASSPLSGGGLEKLFF TRBJ1-4 TRBV9 NA NA
TGTGCCAGCATGGGGGTGTATGGCTACACCTTC CASMGVYGYTF TRBJ1-2 TRBV27 NA NA
TGCAGTGTAAAGAGGGACAATGAGCAGTTCTTC CSVKRDNEQFF TRBJ2-1 TRBV20-1 NA NA
TGTGCCAGCTCACCAGTGACAGGGGGCCCCGGGGAGCTGTTTTTT CASSPVTGGPGELFF TRBJ2-2 TRBV18 TRBD1 NA
TGTGCCAGCAGCTTCTATGAGGGGGCCCACAATGAGCAGTTCTTC CASSFYEGAHNEQFF TRBJ2-1 TRBV5-5 TRBD1 NA
TGTGCCAGCAGCTCCGTCACCGGGGAGCTGTTTTTT CASSSVTGELFF TRBJ2-2 TRBV28 NA once
TGTGCCAGCAGCGTTACCGGGACTAGCGTCGAGCAGTACTTC CASSVTGTSVEQYF TRBJ2-7 TRBV11-2 TRBD2 NA
TGTGCCAGCAGCCTAGCCGAAACCAACAGGGGACGTAGCACAGATACGCAGTATTTT CASSLAETNRGRSTDTQYF TRBJ2-3 TRBV11-2 TRBD1 NA
TGCGCCAGCAGCTTGGATTGGCAGGCAAGGTCCGGGGAGCTGTTTTTT CASSLDWQARSGELFF TRBJ2-2 TRBV5-1 NA NA
TGTGCCAGCAGTAGAAACTATGGCTACACCTTC CASSRNYGYTF TRBJ1-2 TRBV2 NA NA